The subject of this entry is one T cell receptor (beta chain). The same CDR3 can be traced to other DNA sequences in this sample. Original analysis: For the immunoSEQ data, sequences were junction-only without quality scores, so filtering differed. TCRdb's copy holds only in-frame clones and misses some; the assay was immunoSEQ multiplex PCR. V and J calls and clone size are copied from that table; D and trimming were computed from the DNA. This table holds roughly 2.4 million clones, approximately 96% found once. The data belong to a study of shared clonotypes between healthy human individuals. On the study more broadly: Researchers drew samples from a couple of women and a few men aged 18 to 49.

V lost 5 bases and J 3 bases, leaving 7 bases between the germline ends. The CDR3 covers 11 residues. The germline gives CDR1 SQVTM, CDR2 ANQGSEA. The source is a man in his late teens or twenties in good health. The V gene is TRBV29-1, the J gene TRBJ2-5; D ambiguous. The sample consisted of naive CD4+ T cells sorted from blood. The subset denotes: CD45RA+ positively selected. As DNA, the CDR3 is TGCAGCGTTCTCCCAAAAGAGACCCAGTACTTC. This encodes CSVLPKETQYF.